This T cell receptor beta chain is drawn from a study of shared clonotypes between healthy human individuals. Genomic DNA of each subset was evenly split across several immunoSEQ plates. Libraries were prepared by immunoSEQ multiplex PCR; TCRdb keeps only in-frame clonotypes and omits some of them. This table has roughly 650,000 clones, around 97% appearing once. The V end lost 10 bases, the J end lost 3 bases, and 12 bases lay between the germline ends. This CDR3 is built from 12 residues. Germline lookup yields CDR1 SNHLY and CDR2 FYNNEI. V is TRBV2 and J is TRBJ1-2, with D perhaps TRBD1 (5 bases). This TCR came from a woman between 25 and 40 years old in good health. Specimen: naive CD4+ T cells sorted from blood. Stated subset: CD45RA+ positively selected. The CDR3 region has the DNA TGTGCCATACAGGACGGATACTATGGCTACACCTTC. This translates into CAIQDGYYGYTF. Full variable domain (remainder filled in from reference TRBV2 and TRBJ1-2): EPEVTQTPSHQVTQMGQEVILRCVPISNHLYFYWYRQILGQKVEFLVSFYNNEISEKSEIFDDQFSVERPDGSNFTLKIRSTKLEDSAMYFCAIQDGYYGYTFGSGTRLTVV.